The following is a T cell receptor (beta chain) sequence with its context. This clonotype was detected ten times or more. The target of this receptor is not known. Base qualities are missing; no much larger clone stands one base away. Including the terminal cysteine and phenylalanine, the CDR3 comprises 14 residues. The read is trimmed to its CDR3 DNA, 42 bases read in frame from base 1. V is clipped by 7 bases and J by 2 bases, and the sequence between their germline boundaries is 15 bases long. The germline V gene (reference sequence) yields MNHEY for CDR1 and SMNVEV for CDR2. The data derive from a study of Graves' ophthalmopathy and Graves' hyperthyroidism (dated by TCRdb to 2016 to 2019). Notes on the research overall: Peripheral blood was collected at initial diagnosis, before any treatment. Following sampling, methimazole starting at 30 mg daily was administered to hyperthyroidism patients, and high-dose intravenous methylprednisolone was administered to ophthalmopathy patients. To explore V-J signatures distinguishing ophthalmopathy from hyperthyroidism, a discovery set of around 100 patients (about 44 ophthalmopathy, 57 stable hyperthyroidism) was enrolled. An independent validation cohort was composed of roughly 19 hyperthyroidism patients and 17 patients who later progressed from hyperthyroidism to ophthalmopathy. In six or seven hyperthyroidism patients, the T-cell repertoires found in thyroid tissue were compared with those found in blood. The study used signatures of the TCR beta repertoire to tell Graves' ophthalmopathy apart from Graves' hyperthyroidism and to predict which patients would progress to ophthalmopathy. In total, 120 to 150 blood samples were TCR-sequenced: 40 to 45 ophthalmopathy, roughly 80 hyperthyroidism and some 17 hyperthyroidism-to-ophthalmopathy patients.

For repertoire sequencing, TCR beta CDR3 regions were amplified from RNA transcripts. The first round of RT-PCR was done with HTBI primers and the Qiagen OneStep RT-PCR kit, and was followed by a second round of multiplex PCR, then size selection and purification. Libraries were sequenced on an Illumina HiSeq2000 using paired-end 100 bp reads. The authors' analysis ran thus. SOAPnuke was used to process the reads, throwing out any read that had adapters, had uncalled bases, had a mean Phred below 15, or lacked an exact constant-primer or identifier match. High-quality paired reads were merged with COPE v1.2.5. Each unique nucleotide sequence was defined as a clonotype, and clonotypes were aligned to IMGT TRB V, D and J references with MiTCR v1.1. The analysis was limited to V-J combinations with a frequency above 0.0001, which together covered 99.2% of repertoires. For each V-J combination, a TCR clonal expansion and chaos score was defined as F50 clonal expansion divided by the chaos observed in the TCRdist matrix. Features were reduced by Welch's t-statistics and random forest to over 10 V-J combinations, which fed a naive Bayes classifier. The similarity between thyroid and blood repertoires was quantified using the Morisita-Horn index. In-frame beta chains were kept once TCRdb had trimmed the public reads at Q25 with fastp and called clones with MiXCR. Identical CDR3 protein sequences are pooled into one entry, listed with their most common genes and DNA. TCRdb assigned the V and J calls; the authors' analysis was not used. This sample holds about 370,000 distinct CDR3 sequences; 17% were observed only once. The ten largest clones take up 2.4% of the sample.

A patient counted as having stable hyperthyroidism if there was no progression to ophthalmopathy within 18 months of follow-up. The hyperthyroidism patients were 18 to 65 years old and newly diagnosed, with a disease duration of less than 2 months. Patients were excluded if they had other autoimmune diseases, uncontrolled infections, pregnancy or lactation. Clinical symptoms, serum thyroxine, TRAb, thyroid ultrasound and orbital computed tomography were used for diagnosis. PBMCs were isolated from about 9.1 ml of fresh peripheral blood by Ficoll-Paque density gradient centrifugation. Total RNA was extracted using Trizol reagent, and RNA quality was checked on an Agilent 2100 Bioanalyzer. Results the study describes overall, beyond this receptor: In validation, the model predicted ophthalmopathy progression with nearly 71% sensitivity and 72% to 80% specificity; roughly 11 predicted patients were CT-confirmed with GO in a median of around 6.5 months. Most expanded thyroid clonotypes with a frequency above 0.001 also appeared in blood, which suggests that blood repertoires may reflect the immune response in the thyroid. In cross-validation, the 13-signature model distinguished ophthalmopathy from stable hyperthyroidism with around 90% sensitivity and roughly 81% specificity, while in the test set the corresponding values were 80% and 75%. No statistical method was used to predetermine the sample size, and group allocation was not hidden from the investigators.

The sequence is built from TRBV27 and TRBJ2-7; the D assignment is uncertain and may be TRBD1 or TRBD2, with 5 bases supporting each. This TCR came from an adult woman with stable Graves' hyperthyroidism. Sequencing input: peripheral blood. The DNA sequence is given as TGTGCCAGCAAATCGGGGCAGACTCCCTACGAGCAGTACTTC. This yields the protein CASKSGQTPYEQYF.